The T cell receptor (beta chain) under discussion was sequenced for a study of T cells in lung cancer brain metastases (dated by TCRdb to the late 2010s). In the study overall: Most of the 20 patients had a history of tobacco use, with a median of approximately 39 pack-years. Patients had a median age at first diagnosis of approximately 52 years, with roughly nine males and about a dozen females. Primary and metastatic specimens both had an average DNA integrity number of roughly 3.5, with no significant difference between the two sites. TCR beta CDR3 repertoires were compared between fully resected primary non-small cell lung cancers and paired brain metastases. The cohort included around 20 patients who provided approximately 40 specimens, with each patient contributing one primary lung lesion and one brain metastasis. A median interval of roughly 370 days was observed between acquisition of the primary and brain metastasis specimens. About 90% of the 20 patients received no interval therapy between primary and metastasis resection.

The study at large found these results: The ten most abundant clones accounted for a significantly larger fraction of the repertoire in brain metastases than in primaries, which suggests clonal expansion. DNA fragmentation in the FFPE samples may have prevented recovery of the complete infiltrating T cell repertoire. Most clones were specific to a single lesion, and overlap between paired lesions was limited (mean Morisita index around 0.2). Significantly fewer unique productive clones were found in brain metastases than in paired primaries (median 1540 versus 4551). The study could not control for the effects of preoperative corticosteroids on T cell infiltration in brain metastases.

The sample holds a few counts of this clone. The antigen it binds to is not known. Base qualities were left out, and no much larger clone turns up one base away. The CDR3 spans 16 residues, from the cysteine through the phenylalanine. Only the CDR3 portion is preserved as DNA: 48 bases, with reading frame beginning at the first base. Sequences SGDLS (CDR1) and YYNGEE (CDR2) are obtained from the germline V gene. The junction shows trimming of 4 bases on V and 5 bases on J, and the gene matches do not reach 6 bases of it. Patients had resection either for delayed recurrence of a solitary brain metastasis or for synchronous oligometastatic disease. To avoid including cancers other than NSCLC, any patient with a history of multiple malignancies was excluded. Tumor areas were macrodissected from five deparaffinized 10 um unstained sections, using marked H&E slides as a guide. All specimens were fixed in formalin and embedded in paraffin (FFPE). The AllPrep DNA/RNA FFPE Kit was used for extraction of genomic DNA.

Each sample received between 2.24 and 4.92 ug of genomic DNA as input, and paired samples received equal DNA input. TCR beta libraries were built with the immunoSEQ hsTCRbeta Kit using multiplexed V and J gene primers in two PCR steps. Pooled libraries, together with positive and negative controls, were sequenced on an Illumina MiSeq with a 100-cycle paired-end protocol. Regarding the original processing steps: Raw data were processed by the immunoSEQ vendor into normalized, annotated TCR beta repertoire reports. Richness was defined as unique clones by nucleotide sequence, and total richness was extrapolated with the iChao1 and Efron-Thisted estimators. Pielou's evenness, Simpson's index, top-ten clone proportional abundance, and Morisita overlap index were used to characterize and compare paired lesions. Sourced from immuneACCESS, this table was stored by TCRdb with only in-frame sequences that have V and J called. A share of the clones is absent; for the studies checked, an unresolved V gene accounts for under half, and the remainder has no known explanation. V, J and clone size are taken as reported in that table, and D and trimming were inferred from the DNA itself. The sample table lists approximately 3,000 clones, 80% to 90% of them with a count of one. The top ten hold 5.2% of the sample.

The sample comprised tumor tissue from the primary lung tumor. Sample cell subset or site, as interpreted from the label and publication: primary lung cancer lesion. The chain is made from TRBV9 and TRBJ2-1; TRBD2 aligns with 13 central bases. The sequence was collected from a woman in her forties or fifties with non-small cell lung cancer. The sequence in DNA is TGTGCCAGCAGCACACCACTAGCGGGGGGGGACAATGAGCAGTTCTTC. This sequence encodes CASSTPLAGGDNEQFF.